This is a list of T cell receptor beta chains from one sample in a study of blood T cell repertoires in COVID-19. Repertoires were generated with immunoSEQ multiplex PCR, while TCRdb's copy carries only in-frame clones and drops some. The sample lists around 250,000 clones; roughly 85% were seen once. Specimen: peripheral blood. The receptor set was obtained from a woman aged 18-29 years with acute or convalescent COVID-19. The CDR3 runs from the conserved cysteine through the conserved F or W. The order of the fields is CDR3 protein, CDR3 DNA, V gene, J gene, D gene, clone size. The D gene is left open where the match is weak. The listing skips clone size in some rows; elsewhere it reads once, few, many or a size class.

cdr3_aa: CASSFNRGLNTEAFF
cdr3_nt: TGTGCCAGCAGCTTCAACAGGGGACTGAACACTGAAGCTTTCTTT
v_call: TRBV7-2
j_call: TRBJ1-1
d_call: TRBD1
clone_size: -

cdr3_aa: CASSSDSGTDTQYF
cdr3_nt: TGTGCCAGCAGTTCGGACAGTGGCACAGATACGCAGTATTTT
v_call: TRBV28
j_call: TRBJ2-3
d_call: -
clone_size: -

cdr3_aa: CASSFPGLGNTGELFF
cdr3_nt: TGTGCCAGCAGCTTTCCGGGACTAGGGAACACCGGGGAGCTGTTTTTT
v_call: TRBV12-1
j_call: TRBJ2-2
d_call: -
clone_size: -

cdr3_aa: CATSDGQAVLTGANVLTF
cdr3_nt: TGTGCCACCAGTGACGGACAGGCCGTTCTAACTGGGGCCAACGTCCTGACTTTC
v_call: TRBV24-1
j_call: TRBJ2-6
d_call: TRBD1
clone_size: -

cdr3_aa: CASSRTGDNEKLFF
cdr3_nt: TGTGCCAGCTCACGGACAGGGGATAATGAAAAACTGTTTTTT
v_call: TRBV18
j_call: TRBJ1-4
d_call: TRBD1
clone_size: -

cdr3_aa: CASSLLVGYYEQYF
cdr3_nt: TGTGCCAGCAGTTTATTAGTGGGCTACTACGAGCAGTACTTC
v_call: TRBV28
j_call: TRBJ2-7
d_call: -
clone_size: -

cdr3_aa: CASSSVLAAYEQYF
cdr3_nt: TGTGCCAGTAGTTCGGTCCTAGCTGCCTACGAGCAGTACTTC
v_call: TRBV19
j_call: TRBJ2-7
d_call: -
clone_size: few

cdr3_aa: CASSQESLWLPGANVLTF
cdr3_nt: TGTGCCAGCAGCCAAGAGTCCTTGTGGCTTCCTGGGGCCAACGTCCTGACTTTC
v_call: TRBV4-2
j_call: TRBJ2-6
d_call: -
clone_size: -

cdr3_aa: CASSSGTTNNEKLFF
cdr3_nt: TGTGCCAGCAGTTCCGGGACTACGAATAATGAAAAACTGTTTTTT
v_call: TRBV6-5
j_call: TRBJ1-4
d_call: -
clone_size: -

cdr3_aa: CASTETSDETQYF
cdr3_nt: TGTGCCAGCACCGAGACTAGCGATGAGACCCAGTACTTC
v_call: TRBV6-5
j_call: TRBJ2-5
d_call: TRBD2
clone_size: -

cdr3_aa: CAISDTEENTEAFF
cdr3_nt: TGTGCCATCAGTGATACTGAGGAGAACACTGAAGCTTTCTTT
v_call: TRBV10-3
j_call: TRBJ1-1
d_call: -
clone_size: -

cdr3_aa: CASSSPRGQYF
cdr3_nt: TGTGCCAGCAGTTCCCCCCGGGGGCAGTACTTC
v_call: TRBV27
j_call: TRBJ2-7
d_call: -
clone_size: -

cdr3_aa: CASSSTGTPSYEQYF
cdr3_nt: TGTGCCAGCAGCTCCACCGGGACACCCTCCTACGAGCAGTACTTC
v_call: TRBV7-8
j_call: TRBJ2-7
d_call: -
clone_size: -

cdr3_aa: CASSPPGGSNTGELFF
cdr3_nt: TGTGCCAGCTCACCACCGGGAGGCTCGAACACCGGGGAGCTGTTTTTT
v_call: TRBV18
j_call: TRBJ2-2
d_call: -
clone_size: -

cdr3_aa: CASSQGGVADTQYF
cdr3_nt: TGCGCCAGCAGCCAAGGGGGGGTGGCAGATACGCAGTATTTT
v_call: TRBV4-3
j_call: TRBJ2-3
d_call: -
clone_size: -

cdr3_aa: CASILTTGINQPQHF
cdr3_nt: TGTGCCAGCATATTAACGACAGGGATTAATCAGCCCCAGCATTTT
v_call: TRBV28
j_call: TRBJ1-5
d_call: TRBD1
clone_size: -

cdr3_aa: CASSSPSGKNYNEQFF
cdr3_nt: TGTGCCAGCAGCTCCCCTAGCGGGAAGAACTACAATGAGCAGTTCTTC
v_call: TRBV7-6
j_call: TRBJ2-1
d_call: TRBD2
clone_size: -

cdr3_aa: CAWSPQGNEKLFF
cdr3_nt: TGTGCCTGGAGCCCCCAGGGTAATGAAAAACTGTTTTTT
v_call: TRBV30
j_call: TRBJ1-4
d_call: -
clone_size: few

cdr3_aa: CASSSGRPSSYEQYF
cdr3_nt: TGTGCCAGCAGTTCAGGGAGGCCCAGCTCCTACGAGCAGTACTTC
v_call: TRBV28
j_call: TRBJ2-7
d_call: -
clone_size: -

cdr3_aa: CASSLENVDRTAYEQYF
cdr3_nt: TGTGCCAGCAGCTTAGAAAATGTGGACAGAACTGCCTACGAGCAGTACTTC
v_call: TRBV13
j_call: TRBJ2-7
d_call: -
clone_size: -

cdr3_aa: CSVVKLVAREGYTF
cdr3_nt: TGCAGCGTTGTTAAACTAGTGGCCCGGGAGGGCTACACCTTC
v_call: TRBV29-1
j_call: TRBJ1-2
d_call: -
clone_size: -

cdr3_aa: CASTLLGRENTEAFF
cdr3_nt: TGTGCCAGCACCCTGTTGGGCAGGGAGAACACTGAAGCTTTCTTT
v_call: TRBV6-6
j_call: TRBJ1-1
d_call: -
clone_size: -

cdr3_aa: CASSLAASGSTDTQYF
cdr3_nt: TGTGCCAGCAGTTTGGCGGCTAGCGGGAGCACAGATACGCAGTATTTT
v_call: TRBV28
j_call: TRBJ2-3
d_call: TRBD2
clone_size: -

cdr3_aa: CAWSLGLAGSYEQYF
cdr3_nt: TGTGCCTGGAGCCTGGGACTAGCGGGATCCTACGAGCAGTACTTC
v_call: TRBV30
j_call: TRBJ2-7
d_call: TRBD2
clone_size: once

cdr3_aa: CASSQFNEQFF
cdr3_nt: TGTGCCAGTAGCCAATTTAATGAGCAGTTCTTC
v_call: TRBV19
j_call: TRBJ2-1
d_call: -
clone_size: -

cdr3_aa: CASSYAGGYEQYF
cdr3_nt: TGTGCCAGCAGTTACGCAGGGGGCTACGAGCAGTACTTC
v_call: TRBV6-5
j_call: TRBJ2-7
d_call: TRBD1
clone_size: -

cdr3_aa: CASSLAGRSPLHF
cdr3_nt: TGCGCCAGCAGCTTGGCCGGTAGATCACCCCTCCACTTT
v_call: TRBV5-1
j_call: TRBJ1-6
d_call: -
clone_size: -

cdr3_aa: CASSLAAGFNQPQHF
cdr3_nt: TGTGCCAGCAGCTTAGCAGCAGGGTTCAATCAGCCCCAGCATTTT
v_call: TRBV7-6
j_call: TRBJ1-5
d_call: -
clone_size: many

cdr3_aa: CASSIGLISNQPQHF
cdr3_nt: TGTGCCAGTAGTATAGGACTGATTAGCAATCAGCCCCAGCATTTT
v_call: TRBV19
j_call: TRBJ1-5
d_call: -
clone_size: few

cdr3_aa: CASRISWTAKETQYF
cdr3_nt: TGTGCCAGCAGAATCTCGTGGACAGCGAAAGAGACCCAGTACTTC
v_call: TRBV6-5
j_call: TRBJ2-5
d_call: -
clone_size: -

cdr3_aa: CATSGGTGGKAGELFF
cdr3_nt: TGTGCCACCAGTGGAGGGACAGGGGGTAAGGCCGGGGAGCTGTTTTTT
v_call: TRBV24-1
j_call: TRBJ2-2
d_call: TRBD1
clone_size: -

cdr3_aa: CASRAETEAFF
cdr3_nt: TGTGCCAGCAGGGCCGAAACTGAAGCTTTCTTT
v_call: TRBV6-5
j_call: TRBJ1-1
d_call: -
clone_size: -

cdr3_aa: CASSQETRSLASYEQYF
cdr3_nt: TGCGCCAGCAGCCAAGAGACCAGGTCTCTAGCTTCCTACGAGCAGTACTTC
v_call: TRBV4-1
j_call: TRBJ2-7
d_call: -
clone_size: -

cdr3_aa: CASEDFWGYTF
cdr3_nt: TGTGCCAGTGAGGATTTCTGGGGCTACACCTTC
v_call: TRBV11-2
j_call: TRBJ1-2
d_call: -
clone_size: -

cdr3_aa: CASSTWQGALGSYEQYF
cdr3_nt: TGTGCCAGTAGTACGTGGCAGGGGGCACTCGGCTCCTACGAGCAGTACTTC
v_call: TRBV19
j_call: TRBJ2-7
d_call: TRBD1
clone_size: -

cdr3_aa: CASSRTGTSGSDTGELFF
cdr3_nt: TGTGCCAGCAGCCGAACCGGGACTAGCGGGAGCGACACCGGGGAGCTGTTTTTT
v_call: TRBV3-1/TRBV3-2
j_call: TRBJ2-2
d_call: TRBD2
clone_size: -

cdr3_aa: CASSQAWRQSLDEQFF
cdr3_nt: TGTGCCAGCAGCCAAGCATGGAGACAGTCTCTAGATGAGCAGTTCTTC
v_call: TRBV3-1/TRBV3-2
j_call: TRBJ2-1
d_call: -
clone_size: few

cdr3_aa: CASSPGENTGELFF
cdr3_nt: TGTGCCAGCTCACCGGGAGAGAACACCGGGGAGCTGTTTTTT
v_call: TRBV18
j_call: TRBJ2-2
d_call: -
clone_size: -

cdr3_aa: CASSQEVTGLYQTEAFF
cdr3_nt: TGTGCCAGCAGCCAAGAAGTCACAGGGTTGTACCAGACTGAAGCTTTCTTT
v_call: TRBV3-1/TRBV3-2
j_call: TRBJ1-1
d_call: -
clone_size: -

cdr3_aa: CASSRRDSYATNEKLFF
cdr3_nt: TGTGCCAGTAGTAGACGGGACAGTTATGCAACTAATGAAAAACTGTTTTTT
v_call: TRBV19
j_call: TRBJ1-4
d_call: TRBD1
clone_size: -

cdr3_aa: CASSLDLRGAEAFF
cdr3_nt: TGTGCCAGCAGCTTAGACCTCCGAGGTGCTGAAGCTTTCTTT
v_call: TRBV7-9
j_call: TRBJ1-1
d_call: -
clone_size: -

cdr3_aa: CASSPGLAGPSRETQYF
cdr3_nt: TGTGCCAGCTCACCAGGGCTAGCGGGTCCCTCGCGAGAGACCCAGTACTTC
v_call: TRBV18
j_call: TRBJ2-5
d_call: TRBD2
clone_size: -

cdr3_aa: CASSYSYPGHSKTNYGYTF
cdr3_nt: TGTGCCAGCAGTTACTCCTATCCGGGACACTCGAAAACTAACTATGGCTACACCTTC
v_call: TRBV6-2/TRBV6-3
j_call: TRBJ1-2
d_call: -
clone_size: -

cdr3_aa: CASQRRGNTGELFF
cdr3_nt: TGTGCCAGCCAAAGGCGGGGGAACACCGGGGAGCTGTTTTTT
v_call: TRBV6-4
j_call: TRBJ2-2
d_call: -
clone_size: -

cdr3_aa: CASSLDRAGYTF
cdr3_nt: TGCGCCAGCAGCTTGGACAGGGCGGGCTACACCTTC
v_call: TRBV5-1
j_call: TRBJ1-2
d_call: -
clone_size: -

cdr3_aa: CASTPGSSGLETQYF
cdr3_nt: TGCGCCAGCACCCCGGGGTCTAGCGGGCTAGAGACCCAGTACTTC
v_call: TRBV5-1
j_call: TRBJ2-5
d_call: TRBD2
clone_size: -

cdr3_aa: CASSLPRGGTPYNEQFF
cdr3_nt: TGTGCCAGCTCACTGCCTCGCGGGGGGACACCCTACAATGAGCAGTTCTTC
v_call: TRBV4-2
j_call: TRBJ2-1
d_call: TRBD2
clone_size: once

cdr3_aa: CASSVVQGANNEQFF
cdr3_nt: TGTGCCAGCAGCGTAGTTCAGGGGGCTAACAATGAGCAGTTCTTC
v_call: TRBV9
j_call: TRBJ2-1
d_call: TRBD1
clone_size: few

cdr3_aa: CASSLGPRGTGEQYF
cdr3_nt: TGTGCCAGCAGCTTGGGTCCTAGGGGGACCGGCGAGCAGTACTTC
v_call: TRBV11-3
j_call: TRBJ2-7
d_call: -
clone_size: -